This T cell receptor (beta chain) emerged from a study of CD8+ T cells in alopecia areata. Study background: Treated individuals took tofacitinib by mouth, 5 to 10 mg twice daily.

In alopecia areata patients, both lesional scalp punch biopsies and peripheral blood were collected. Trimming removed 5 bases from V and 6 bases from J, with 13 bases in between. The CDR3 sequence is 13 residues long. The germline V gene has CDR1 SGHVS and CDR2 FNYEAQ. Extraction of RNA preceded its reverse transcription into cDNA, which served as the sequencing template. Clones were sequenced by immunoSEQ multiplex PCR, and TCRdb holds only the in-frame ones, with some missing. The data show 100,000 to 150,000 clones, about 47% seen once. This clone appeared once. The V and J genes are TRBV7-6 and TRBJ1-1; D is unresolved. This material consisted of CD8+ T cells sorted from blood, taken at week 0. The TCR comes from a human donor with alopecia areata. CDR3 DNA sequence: TGTGCCAGCAGCCCAGGTGTAACCGCTGAAGCTTTCTTT. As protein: CASSPGVTAEAFF. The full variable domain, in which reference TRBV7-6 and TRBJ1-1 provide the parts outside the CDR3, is GAGVSQSPRYKVTKRGQDVALRCDPISGHVSLYWYRQALGQGPEFLTYFNYEAQQDKSGLPNDRFSAERPEGSISTLTIQRTEQRDSAMYRCASSPGVTAEAFFGQGTRLTVV.